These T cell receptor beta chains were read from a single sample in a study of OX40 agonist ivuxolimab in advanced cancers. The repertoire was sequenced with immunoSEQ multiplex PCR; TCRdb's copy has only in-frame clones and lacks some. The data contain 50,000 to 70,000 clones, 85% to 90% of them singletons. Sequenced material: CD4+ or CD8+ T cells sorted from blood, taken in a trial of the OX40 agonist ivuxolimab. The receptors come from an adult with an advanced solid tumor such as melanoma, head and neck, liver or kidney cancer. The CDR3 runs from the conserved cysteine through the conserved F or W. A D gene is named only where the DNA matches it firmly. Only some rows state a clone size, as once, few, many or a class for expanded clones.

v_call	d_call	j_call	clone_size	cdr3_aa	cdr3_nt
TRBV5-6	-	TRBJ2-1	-	CASGGANNEQFF	TGTGCCAGCGGGGGGGCCAACAATGAGCAGTTCTTC
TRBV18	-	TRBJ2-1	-	CASSPSGWSIEQFF	TGTGCCAGCTCACCATCGGGTTGGTCCATTGAGCAGTTCTTC
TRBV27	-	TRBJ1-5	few	CASSLDGMAQPQHF	TGTGCCAGCAGTTTAGATGGGATGGCTCAGCCCCAGCATTTT
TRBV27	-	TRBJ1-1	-	CASSHLGGGTEAFF	TGTGCCAGCTCACACCTCGGCGGGGGAACTGAAGCTTTCTTT
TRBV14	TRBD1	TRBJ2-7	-	CASSHPGTAFYEQYF	TGTGCCAGCAGCCACCCCGGGACAGCCTTCTACGAGCAGTACTTC
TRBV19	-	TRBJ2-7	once	CASSIQGEQYF	TGTGCCAGTAGTATCCAAGGCGAGCAGTACTTC
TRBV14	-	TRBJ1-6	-	CASSHTAPNSPLHF	TGTGCCAGCAGCCACACAGCTCCTAATTCACCCCTCCACTTT
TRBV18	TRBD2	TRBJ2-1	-	CASSPGERESSYNEQFF	TGTGCCAGCTCACCAGGGGAGCGGGAGAGCTCCTACAATGAGCAGTTCTTC
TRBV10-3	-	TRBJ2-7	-	CAISESSGTYEQYF	TGTGCCATCAGTGAGAGTTCTGGGACCTACGAGCAGTACTTC
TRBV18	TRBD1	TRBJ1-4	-	CASSPGTGDEKLFF	TGTGCCAGCTCACCGGGGACAGGGGATGAAAAACTGTTTTTT
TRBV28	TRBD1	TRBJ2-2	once	CATTSGTGDTGELFF	TGTGCCACCACGTCGGGGACAGGGGACACCGGGGAGCTGTTTTTT
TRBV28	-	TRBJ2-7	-	CASKTRGSTYEQYF	TGTGCCAGCAAAACTAGGGGGTCAACCTACGAGCAGTACTTC
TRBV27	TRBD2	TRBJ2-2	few	CASSPLAGNTGELFF	TGTGCCAGCAGTCCCCTAGCGGGTAACACCGGGGAGCTGTTTTTT
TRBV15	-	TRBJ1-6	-	CATRHRGSPLHF	TGTGCCACCAGGCACAGAGGTTCACCCCTCCACTTT
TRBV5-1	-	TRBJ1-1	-	CASSLDPGDTEAFF	TGCGCCAGCAGCTTGGATCCAGGGGACACTGAAGCTTTCTTT
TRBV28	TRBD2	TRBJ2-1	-	CASSLLAGGRHEQFF	TGTGCCAGCAGTTTATTGGCGGGAGGTAGGCATGAGCAGTTCTTC
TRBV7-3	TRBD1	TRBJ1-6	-	CASSLTGASYNSPLHF	TGTGCCAGCAGCCTAACAGGGGCGTCTTATAATTCACCCCTCCACTTT
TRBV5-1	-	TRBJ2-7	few	CASSLALGGQFIEQYF	TGCGCCAGCAGCTTGGCCCTCGGGGGACAGTTTATCGAGCAGTACTTC